The sequence of this T cell receptor (beta chain) was determined in a study of T-cell reconstitution after alpha-beta-depleted transplantation in children. Study conclusions and caveats: From surviving recipient T cells and thymic progenitors came the high day-60 TCRbeta diversity observed in some patients. Newly produced T cells mostly accounted for T-cell counts and diversity one year post-transplant. Alpha-beta T cells present about two months after transplant were reported to originate from several hundred expanded graft clones.

The germline gives CDR1 MNHEY, CDR2 SVGAGI. The CDR3 sequence is 14 residues long. Between the trimmed V and J ends, which lost 2 bases and 5 bases, there was a span of 12 bases. TCRbeta library preparation incorporated unique molecular identifiers. TCRdb independently ran MiXCR on the PCR reads; one entry per CDR3 protein. The top ten clones hold 45% to 55% of a sample with approximately 82,000 distinct CDR3 sequences, 15% to 20% of them seen once. A few counts support this clonotype. No antigen is known for it. The origin of this receptor is a male patient between 2 and 9 years old who had a stem cell transplant for acute lymphoblastic leukemia, so the T cells may come from the graft donor. V gene TRBV6-5 combines with J gene TRBJ2-5; unclear D gene. Specimen: PBMCs, mostly from graft donor cells, collected 360 days after TCRalphabeta/CD19-depleted stem cell transplant. The CDR3 sequence is CASSYRLPLETQYF. The CDR3 region has the DNA TGTGCCAGCAGTTACAGGCTCCCGCTCGAGACCCAGTACTTC.